The 28 T cell receptor beta chains given below trace back to one sample, sequenced in a study of CD8 T cells in ankylosing spondylitis. TCRdb redid the calling of the 5' RACE reads with MiXCR, one entry per CDR3 protein. Among some 200,000 distinct CDR3 sequences listed, 18% were seen once. The source material was blood, either unsorted or a sorted T cell fraction (not recorded which). All receptors come from a male donor aged 10-29 years with ankylosing spondylitis or in good health (not recorded which).

This rearrangement joins TRBV18 to TRBJ2-7, with D perhaps being TRBD1 or TRBD2 (5 bases each). CDR1 and CDR2 from the germline V gene are KGHSH and LQKENI. This CDR3 contains 13 residues. The V end lost 2 bases, the J end lost 3 bases, and 8 bases lay between the germline ends. As DNA, the CDR3 is TGTGCCAGCTCACCAGGGACGGACTACGAGCAGTACGTC. It is translated as CASSPGTDYEQYV.

The chain's CDR3 is CASSYLGQGTDTQYF. DNA for the CDR3: TGTGCCAGCAGTTACTTGGGACAGGGCACAGATACGCAGTATTTT. V gene TRBV6-5 combines with J gene TRBJ2-3, with 8 bases aligning to TRBD1. From germline, CDR1 is MNHEY and CDR2 SVGAGI. With V trimmed by 1 base and J by 1 base, 1 base remained unmatched. The CDR3 covers 15 residues.

This clonotype showed up many times. The chain couples TRBV29-1 to TRBJ2-3; 7 bases fit TRBD1. This CDR3 spans 14 amino acids. CDR1 and CDR2 (germline): SQVTM, ANQGSEA. V was pared by 2 bases and J by 4 bases, with 6 bases of the junction left unmatched. The CDR3 loop reads CSVERGLAADTQYF. DNA of the CDR3: TGCAGCGTTGAAAGGGGGCTAGCAGCAGATACGCAGTATTTT.

This clonotype was seen repeatedly, ten times or more. The chain recombines TRBV27 with TRBJ1-4; D gene unclear. CDR1 is MNHEY, CDR2 SMNVEV, per germline (reference sequence). The V end was cut by 7 bases, the J end by 7 bases, with 16 bases between. The CDR3 totals 14 residues. The CDR3 nucleotides read TGTGCCAGCACCCCAGTGAGTGGCGGTGAAAAACTGTTTTTT. Translating it yields CASTPVSGGEKLFF.

Only a few counts were recorded for this clonotype. The chain couples TRBV5-1 to TRBJ1-1, with TRBD1 identical over 7 bases. Germline CDR1 reads SGHRS; CDR2 reads YFSETQ. The ends lost 3 bases at V and 4 bases at J; junction bases unmatched: 3. The CDR3 covers 13 residues. The DNA for the CDR3 is TGCGCCAGCAGCTCGAGGGGGCTCACTGAAGCTTTCTTT. Protein product: CASSSRGLTEAFF.

This clonotype was counted at least ten times. This chain uses TRBV6-6 with TRBJ2-2, with D unresolved. CDR3 size: 12 residues. The germline V gene has CDR1 MNHNY and CDR2 SVGAGI (reference sequence). V was clipped by 6 bases and J by 4 bases, with 6 bases between them. The CDR3 DNA follows: TGTGCCAGCAGCCACCTCACCGGGGAGCTGTTTTTT. Protein product: CASSHLTGELFF.

This clonotype was detected ten times or more. V gene TRBV28 combines with J gene TRBJ2-3, with 8 positions matching TRBD1. The germline V gene has CDR1 MDHEN and CDR2 SYDVKM. The CDR3 length is 16 residues. J gave up 2 bases and V 6 bases, and 10 bases lay outside the gene matches. The DNA of the CDR3 is TGTGCCAGCAGCCCCAGAGGACAGGGATACACAGATACGCAGTATTTT. Its protein is CASSPRGQGYTDTQYF.

This clonotype was picked up a small number of times. The chain carries TRBV4-3 and TRBJ2-3; D remains ambiguous. V lost 1 base and J 0 bases, leaving 8 bases between the germline ends. This CDR3 comprises 15 residues. CDR1 is LGHNA and CDR2 is YSLEER in the germline V gene. CDR3 in DNA: TGCGCCAGCAGCCAAGGCGGAGAGAGCACAGATACGCAGTATTTT. Its translation: CASSQGGESTDTQYF.

This clonotype was seen ten or more times. CDR3 loop: CASSQLGQKETQYF. The CDR3 nucleotides read TGTGCCAGCAGCCAACTGGGACAGAAAGAGACCCAGTACTTC. The V and J genes are TRBV4-2 and TRBJ2-5, with 7 bases that match TRBD1. The ends lost 2 bases at V and 3 bases at J; junction bases unmatched: 3. Germline V gene sequence: CDR1 LGHNA, CDR2 YNFKEQ. The CDR3 has 14 residues.

The table lists this clonotype with many counts. V is TRBV12-3 or TRBV12-4 and J is TRBJ2-7; D gene unclear. This CDR3 has 14 residues. Deletions cut 8 bases from V and 5 bases from J, with 19 bases between. CDR3 amino acids: CASALGSPFHEQYV. The CDR3 nucleotides are TGTGCCAGCGCCCTAGGAAGTCCCTTCCACGAGCAGTACGTC.

At least ten counts were recorded for this clonotype. The chain recombines TRBV7-2 with TRBJ1-5; D unclear. This CDR3 region has 17 residues. V lost 1 base and J 4 bases, leaving 17 bases between the germline ends. CDR1 SGHTA and CDR2 FQGNSA come from the germline V gene. The CDR3 region is CASSLVMGGLGNQPQHF. Written as DNA, the CDR3 is TGTGCCAGCAGCTTAGTTATGGGAGGGTTAGGTAATCAGCCCCAGCATTTT.

This clonotype was seen ten or more times. J is TRBJ2-3 and V is TRBV10-3; 10 bases match TRBD1. This CDR3 is 13 amino acids long. The trim removed 10 bases at V and 4 bases at J, leaving 5 bases unmatched. CDR1 and CDR2 (germline): ENHRY, SYGVKD. CDR3 nucleotides: TGTGCCACGGGACAGGGGAGTGCAGATACGCAGTATTTT. Translation: CATGQGSADTQYF.

This clonotype appeared many times. The V gene is TRBV20-1, the J gene TRBJ2-1; TRBD2 matches 9 bases. Germline lookup yields CDR1 DFQATT and CDR2 SNEGSKA (reference sequence). J lost 5 bases, V lost 5 bases, and 4 bases had no gene match. The CDR3 extends over 13 amino acids. In DNA, the CDR3 is TGCAGTGCTGTAGCGGGAGAGAACAATGAGCAGTTCTTC. Translated: CSAVAGENNEQFF.

This clonotype was observed many times. The CDR3 region has the DNA TGTGCCAGCAGCTTATACCCCGCTAGCGGGAGTAGTCCCGGGGAGCTGTTTTTT. Translated, it gives CASSLYPASGSSPGELFF. The chain recombines TRBV7-2 with TRBJ2-2, with 10 bases lining up with TRBD2. V trimming: 2 bases; J trimming: 6 bases; junction bases outside the gene matches: 12. Per the germline V gene, CDR1 is SGHTA and CDR2 is FQGNSA. CDR3 length: 18 amino acids.

This clonotype was counted at least ten times. The genes are TRBV5-1 and TRBJ2-7; 7 nucleotides agree with TRBD2. V lost 4 bases, J lost 2 bases, and 6 bases stayed unmatched. The CDR3 totals 14 residues. CDR1 is SGHRS, CDR2 YFSETQ, per germline. CDR3 DNA: TGCGCCAGCAGCCGACAAGGGACTACCTACGAGCAGTACTTC. Amino acid sequence: CASSRQGTTYEQYF.

This clonotype was counted ten times or more. The rearrangement links TRBV4-1 to TRBJ1-4; D gene uncertain. Germline CDR1 reads MGHRA; CDR2 reads YSYEKL. V dropped 0 bases and J dropped 5 bases, with 10 bases sitting between them. The CDR3 is made up of 15 amino acids. The CDR3 spells CASSQDAGLNEKLFF. In DNA form, the CDR3 reads TGCGCCAGCAGCCAAGATGCGGGGTTAAATGAAAAACTGTTTTTT.

This clonotype was found a few times. The rearrangement joins TRBV7-6 to TRBJ2-7, with 7 bases identical to TRBD1. Germline V gene sequence: CDR1 SGHVS, CDR2 FNYEAQ. This CDR3 spans 14 amino acids. With 1 base clipped from V and 3 bases from J, the junction kept 3 bases outside the gene matches. The CDR3 coding sequence is TGTGCCAGCAGCTTAGAGGGGGCATTCTACGAGCAGTACGTC. As protein: CASSLEGAFYEQYV.

This clonotype was detected ten times or more. V and J are TRBV7-9 and TRBJ2-7; D remains unclear. Germline V lookup: CDR1 SEHNR, CDR2 FQNEAQ (reference sequence). Trimming removed 2 bases from V and 6 bases from J, with 14 bases in between. The CDR3 extends over 14 amino acids. In nucleotides, the CDR3 is TGTGCCAGCAGCTTACAGGCGACCCTAAGCGAGCAGTACTTC. Amino acid sequence: CASSLQATLSEQYF.

In its sample, this clonotype was seen many times. The chain recombines TRBV6-5 with TRBJ2-3; 9 positions match TRBD2. CDR3 length: 16 residues. From germline, CDR1 is MNHEY and CDR2 SVGAGI. V was clipped by 5 bases and J by 6 bases; unmatched bases: 12. CDR3 DNA: TGTGCCAGCAGTAACGCCCCGGGACTAGCAGGGGATACGCAGTATTTT. It yields the protein CASSNAPGLAGDTQYF.

This clonotype was picked up many times. This CDR3 reads CASSVGRQNYEQYF. The DNA for the CDR3 is TGTGCCAGCAGCGTAGGAAGACAGAACTACGAGCAGTACTTC. The genes are TRBV9 and TRBJ2-7; TRBD1 might be the D (5 bases). V was clipped by 0 bases and J by 3 bases, with 10 bases between them. This CDR3 comprises 14 residues. Germline values: CDR1 SGDLS, CDR2 YYNGEE.

This clonotype was seen many times. This chain connects TRBV10-3 to TRBJ2-1; 9 bases are a match to TRBD1. J gave up 3 bases and V 5 bases, and 5 bases lay outside the gene matches. This CDR3 comprises 15 residues. Germline CDR1 reads ENHRY; CDR2 reads SYGVKD. The CDR3 region is CAISTDRGDYNEQFF. CDR3 nucleotide sequence: TGTGCCATCAGTACCGACAGGGGGGACTACAATGAGCAGTTCTTC.

This clonotype has a count of ten or more. The V and J genes are TRBV13 and TRBJ2-7; D perhaps matches TRBD1 (5 bases). Germline V CDR1 and CDR2: PRHDT, FYEKMQ (reference sequence). The germline V and J ends were trimmed by 5 bases and 0 bases, with 17 bases remaining between them. The CDR3 is made up of 16 amino acids. Here the CDR3 reads CASSPVRQGNSYEQYF. DNA of the CDR3: TGTGCCAGCAGCCCTGTCCGGCAGGGAAACTCCTACGAGCAGTACTTC.

The rearrangement links TRBV7-9 to TRBJ1-1; no clear D. Germline V lookup: CDR1 SEHNR, CDR2 FQNEAQ (reference sequence). CDR3 length: 15 residues. V dropped 1 base and J dropped 0 bases, with 9 bases sitting between them. The CDR3 coding sequence is TGTGCCAGCAGCTTAGAAGACTTAATGAACACTGAAGCTTTCTTT. Protein: CASSLEDLMNTEAFF.

This clonotype was observed a few times. The chain carries TRBV30 and TRBJ2-1; D may match TRBD1 or TRBD2 (5 bases each). Germline values: CDR1 GTSNPN, CDR2 SVGIG (reference sequence). CDR3 length equals 11 residues. V lost 5 bases, J lost 5 bases, and 7 bases lay in between. CDR3 nucleotide sequence: TGTGCCTGGGTGGGGGACAATGAGCAGTTCTTC. This sequence encodes CAWVGDNEQFF.

This clonotype was seen at least ten times. The chain's CDR3 is CSATGANNEQFF. DNA of the CDR3: TGCAGCGCGACAGGGGCAAACAATGAGCAGTTCTTC. The V gene is TRBV29-1, the J gene TRBJ2-1; 8 bases align to TRBD1. Germline loops: CDR1 SQVTM, CDR2 ANQGSEA. After removal of 7 bases from V and 5 bases from J, the junction contained 4 bases not matched to a gene. The CDR3 is 12 amino acids.

This rearrangement joins TRBV29-1 to TRBJ1-4; D is undetermined. CDR3 length: 12 residues. The V gene lost 6 bases and the J gene lost 7 bases, with 12 bases spanning the gap. Looked up from germline, CDR1 is SQVTM and CDR2 is ANQGSEA. The DNA of the CDR3 is TGCAGCGTCTCCATTGGGGTTGAAAAACTGTTTTTT. This sequence encodes CSVSIGVEKLFF.

This chain links TRBV20-1 with TRBJ2-4, with 8 bases fitting TRBD1. The germline V gene has CDR1 DFQATT and CDR2 SNEGSKA (reference sequence). The CDR3 loop spans 14 amino acids. V shed 6 bases, J shed 0 bases, and the junction held 4 bases outside the gene matches. CDR3 coding DNA: TGCAGTGCGACAGGGGACCTAGCCAAAAACATTCAGTACTTC. It codes for CSATGDLAKNIQYF.

This clonotype was observed at least ten times. The genes are TRBV7-2 and TRBJ2-7; a weak D match, TRBD2 (5 bases). The CDR3 totals 13 residues. V was pared by 4 bases and J by 0 bases, with 7 bases between. Germline V gives CDR1 SGHTA, CDR2 FQGNSA. CDR3 bases: TGTGCCAGCAGCTCCCGGGACTCCTACGAGCAGTACTTC. Residues: CASSSRDSYEQYF.